This T cell receptor (beta chain) originates from a study of blood T cell repertoires in COVID-19. Across the whole study: Collection of acute and convalescent COVID-19 samples took place in the United States, Italy and Spain. PBMCs, B-cell-depleted T cells, or T cells provided the cDNA or gDNA that made up the material.

The table came from immunoSEQ multiplex PCR; TCRdb's copy has only in-frame clones and leaves some out. Here the sample spans about 160,000 clones, roughly 88% being singletons. V was clipped by 5 bases and J by 7 bases; unmatched bases: 4. The CDR3 runs to 14 residues. Germline V gene sequence: CDR1 SGHNT, CDR2 YENEEA. The sample comprised peripheral blood. This receptor was identified in a woman at least 80 years old with active or convalescent COVID-19. The V gene is TRBV11-3, the J gene TRBJ1-6, with 8 bases matching TRBD1. The CDR3 here is CASSRTGWNSPLHF. The DNA for the CDR3 is TGTGCCAGCAGCCGGACAGGGTGGAATTCACCCCTCCACTTT.